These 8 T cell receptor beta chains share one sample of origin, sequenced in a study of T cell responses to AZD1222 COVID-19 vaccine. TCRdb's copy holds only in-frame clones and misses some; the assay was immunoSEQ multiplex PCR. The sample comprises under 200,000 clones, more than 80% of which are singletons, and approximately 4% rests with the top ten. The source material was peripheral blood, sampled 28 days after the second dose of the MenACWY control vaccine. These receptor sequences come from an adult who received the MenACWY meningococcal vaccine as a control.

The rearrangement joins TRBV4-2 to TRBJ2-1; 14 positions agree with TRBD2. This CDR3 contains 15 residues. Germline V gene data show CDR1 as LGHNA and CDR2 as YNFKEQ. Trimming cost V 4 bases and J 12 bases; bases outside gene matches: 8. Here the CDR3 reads CASSPGTSGSEVQFF. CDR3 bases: TGTGCCAGCAGCCCTGGGACTAGCGGGAGCGAGGTGCAGTTCTTC.

Here the CDR3 reads CASSSPGRIPTEAFF. The CDR3 DNA is TGTGCCAGCAGTTCTCCGGGACGGATCCCCACTGAAGCTTTCTTT. The J gene is TRBJ1-1, the V gene TRBV6-2 or TRBV6-3; weak D call: TRBD1 (5 bases). The germline CDR1 and CDR2 sequences are MNHEY and SVGEGT. This CDR3 region has 15 residues. V lost 4 bases to trimming and J lost 4 bases, with 16 bases between them.

This CDR3 reads CATTPGAGGYTF. In DNA, the CDR3 is TGTGCCACCACCCCGGGCGCGGGGGGCTACACCTTC. The genes are TRBV19 and TRBJ1-2; D gene unclear. V shed 10 bases and J shed 8 bases, with 17 bases lying between them. This CDR3 is 12 amino acids long. Germline V lookup: CDR1 LNHDA, CDR2 SQIVND (reference sequence). The variable domain in full, completed from reference TRBV19 and TRBJ1-2, reads DGGITQSPKYLFRKEGQNVTLSCEQNLNHDAMYWYRQDPGQGLRLIYYSQIVNDFQKGDIAEGYSVSREKKESFPLTVTSAQKNPTAFYLCATTPGAGGYTFGSGTRLTVV.

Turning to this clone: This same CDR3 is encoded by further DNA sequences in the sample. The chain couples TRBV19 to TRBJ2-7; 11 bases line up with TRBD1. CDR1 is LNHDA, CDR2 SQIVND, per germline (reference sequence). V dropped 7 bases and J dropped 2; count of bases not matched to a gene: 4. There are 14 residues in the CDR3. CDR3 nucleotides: TGTGCCAGTACGCCGGGACAGGGGGCCTACGAGCAGTACTTC. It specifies CASTPGQGAYEQYF.

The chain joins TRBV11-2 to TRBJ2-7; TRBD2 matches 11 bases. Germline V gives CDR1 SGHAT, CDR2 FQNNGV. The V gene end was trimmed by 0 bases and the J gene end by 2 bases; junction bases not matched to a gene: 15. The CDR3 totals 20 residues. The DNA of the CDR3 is TGTGCCAGCAGCTTAGATCTGGCAGGGGGGGAACTAGCGGGAGCCTACGAGCAGTACTTC. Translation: CASSLDLAGGELAGAYEQYF.

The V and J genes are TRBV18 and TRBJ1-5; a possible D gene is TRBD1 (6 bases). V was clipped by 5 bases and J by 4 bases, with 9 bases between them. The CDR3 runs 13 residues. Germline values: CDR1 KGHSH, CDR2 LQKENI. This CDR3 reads CASSRTDNQPQHF. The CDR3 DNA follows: TGTGCCAGCTCAAGGACAGATAATCAGCCCCAGCATTTT.

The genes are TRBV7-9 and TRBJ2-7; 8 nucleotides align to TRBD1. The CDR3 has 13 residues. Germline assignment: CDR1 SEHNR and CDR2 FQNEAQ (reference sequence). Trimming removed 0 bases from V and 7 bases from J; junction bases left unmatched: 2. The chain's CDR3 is CASSLAQGGEQYF. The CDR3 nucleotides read TGTGCCAGCAGCTTAGCACAGGGGGGTGAGCAGTACTTC.

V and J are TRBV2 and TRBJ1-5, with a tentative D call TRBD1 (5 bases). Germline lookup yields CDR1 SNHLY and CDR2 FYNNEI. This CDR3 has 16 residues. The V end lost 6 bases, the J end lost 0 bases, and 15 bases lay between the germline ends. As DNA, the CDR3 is TGTGCCAGCAGAGACCGGGGGGGTTATAGCAATCAGCCCCAGCATTTT. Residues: CASRDRGGYSNQPQHF. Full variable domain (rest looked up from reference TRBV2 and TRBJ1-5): EPEVTQTPSHQVTQMGQEVILRCVPISNHLYFYWYRQILGQKVEFLVSFYNNEISEKSEIFDDQFSVERPDGSNFTLKIRSTKLEDSAMYFCASRDRGGYSNQPQHFGDGTRLSIL.